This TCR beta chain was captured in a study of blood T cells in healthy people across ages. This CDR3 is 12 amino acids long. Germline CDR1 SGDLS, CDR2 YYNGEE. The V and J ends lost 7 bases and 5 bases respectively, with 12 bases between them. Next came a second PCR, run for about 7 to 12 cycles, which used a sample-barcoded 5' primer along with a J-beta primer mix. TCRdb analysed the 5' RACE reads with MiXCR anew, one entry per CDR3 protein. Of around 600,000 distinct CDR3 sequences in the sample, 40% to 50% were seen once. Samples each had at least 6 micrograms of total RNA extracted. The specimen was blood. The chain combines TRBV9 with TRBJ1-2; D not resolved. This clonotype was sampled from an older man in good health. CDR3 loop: CASSPAPYGYTF. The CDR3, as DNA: TGTGCCAGCTCCCCGGCGCCGTATGGCTACACCTTC.